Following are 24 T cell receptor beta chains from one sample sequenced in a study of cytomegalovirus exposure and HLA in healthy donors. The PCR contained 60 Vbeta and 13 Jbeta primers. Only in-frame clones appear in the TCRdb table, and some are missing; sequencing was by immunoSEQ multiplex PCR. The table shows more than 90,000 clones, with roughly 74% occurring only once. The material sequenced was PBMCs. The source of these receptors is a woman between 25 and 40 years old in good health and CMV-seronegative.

CDR3 DNA: TGTGCCACCAGCAGAGAAAGCGGGCTAGATTTGAATGAGCAGTTCTTC. It specifies CATSRESGLDLNEQFF. The genes are TRBV15 and TRBJ2-7; D may be TRBD2 (6 bases). With the DNA end fitting TRBJ2-1 better, the J assignment may be wrong. From germline, CDR1 is LNHNV and CDR2 YYDKDF (reference sequence). There are 16 residues in the CDR3.

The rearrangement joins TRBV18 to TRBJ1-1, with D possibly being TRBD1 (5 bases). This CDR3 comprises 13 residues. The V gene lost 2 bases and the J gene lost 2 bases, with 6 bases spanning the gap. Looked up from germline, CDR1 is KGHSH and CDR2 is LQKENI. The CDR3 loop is CASSPGHNTEAFF. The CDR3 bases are TGTGCCAGCTCACCAGGACATAACACTGAAGCTTTCTTT.

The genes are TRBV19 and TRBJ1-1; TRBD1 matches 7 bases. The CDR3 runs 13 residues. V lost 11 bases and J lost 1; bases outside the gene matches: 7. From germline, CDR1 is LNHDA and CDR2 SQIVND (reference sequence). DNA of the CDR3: TGTGCCGCAGGGGGGAGTAGGAACACTGAAGCTTTCTTT. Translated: CAAGGSRNTEAFF. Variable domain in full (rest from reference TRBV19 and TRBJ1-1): DGGITQSPKYLFRKEGQNVTLSCEQNLNHDAMYWYRQDPGQGLRLIYYSQIVNDFQKGDIAEGYSVSREKKESFPLTVTSAQKNPTAFYLCAAGGSRNTEAFFGQGTRLTVV.

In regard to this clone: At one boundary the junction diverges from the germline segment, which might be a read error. CDR3 sequence reads: CASSIAWGNYGYTF. CDR3 in DNA: TGTGCCAGCAGCATAGCGTGGGGCAACTATGGCTACACCTTC. The J gene is TRBJ1-2, the V gene TRBV7-2; possibly TRBD1 for D (5 bases). Per germline, CDR1 SGHTA and CDR2 FQGNSA. The CDR3 totals 14 residues.

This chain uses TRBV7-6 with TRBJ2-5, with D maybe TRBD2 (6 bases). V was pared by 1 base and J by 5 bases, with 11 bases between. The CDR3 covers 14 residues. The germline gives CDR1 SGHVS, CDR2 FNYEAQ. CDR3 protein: CASSLGLRGETQYF. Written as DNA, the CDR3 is TGTGCCAGCAGCTTAGGCCTTCGGGGGGAGACCCAGTACTTC.

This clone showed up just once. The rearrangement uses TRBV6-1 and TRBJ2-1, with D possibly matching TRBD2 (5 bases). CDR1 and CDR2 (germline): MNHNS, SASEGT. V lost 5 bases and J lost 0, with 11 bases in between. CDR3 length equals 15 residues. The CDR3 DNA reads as TGTGCCAGCAGTAGAGGGCGGGTCTCCTACAATGAGCAGTTCTTC. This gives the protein CASSRGRVSYNEQFF.

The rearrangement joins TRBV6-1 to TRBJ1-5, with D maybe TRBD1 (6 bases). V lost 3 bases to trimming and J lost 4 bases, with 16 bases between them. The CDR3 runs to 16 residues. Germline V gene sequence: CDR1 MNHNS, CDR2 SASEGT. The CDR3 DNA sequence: TGTGCCAGCAGTGATCAGACAGGCGGGGGTAATCAGCCCCAGCATTTT. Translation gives CASSDQTGGGNQPQHF.

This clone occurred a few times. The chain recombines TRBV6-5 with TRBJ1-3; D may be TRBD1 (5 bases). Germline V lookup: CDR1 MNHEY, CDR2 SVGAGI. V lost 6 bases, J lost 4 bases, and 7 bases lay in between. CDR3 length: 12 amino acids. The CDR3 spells CASSQGGNTIYF. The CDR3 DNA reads TGTGCCAGCAGCCAGGGCGGAAACACCATATATTTT.

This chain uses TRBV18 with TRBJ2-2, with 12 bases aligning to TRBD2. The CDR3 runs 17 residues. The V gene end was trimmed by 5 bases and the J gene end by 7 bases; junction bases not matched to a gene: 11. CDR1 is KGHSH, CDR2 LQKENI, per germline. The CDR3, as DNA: TGTGCCAGCTCATCTCCGACTAGCGGGAGTTTCTTCGGGGAGCTGTTTTTT. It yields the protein CASSSPTSGSFFGELFF. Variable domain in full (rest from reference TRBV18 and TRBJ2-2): NAGVMQNPRHLVRRRGQEARLRCSPMKGHSHVYWYRQLPEEGLKFMVYLQKENIIDESGMPKERFSAEFPKEGPSILRIQQVVRGDSAAYFCASSSPTSGSFFGELFFGEGSRLTVL.

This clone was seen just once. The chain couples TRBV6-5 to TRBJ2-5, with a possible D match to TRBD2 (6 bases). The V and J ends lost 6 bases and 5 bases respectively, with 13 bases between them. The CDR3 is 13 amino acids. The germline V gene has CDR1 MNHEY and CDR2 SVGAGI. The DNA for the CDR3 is TGTGCCAGCAGACACGGCGGGGTGGAGACCCAGTACTTC. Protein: CASRHGGVETQYF.

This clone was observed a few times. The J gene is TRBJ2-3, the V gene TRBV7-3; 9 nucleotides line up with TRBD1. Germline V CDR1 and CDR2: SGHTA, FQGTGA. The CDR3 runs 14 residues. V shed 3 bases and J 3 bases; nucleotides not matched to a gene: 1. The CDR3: CASSLGQGTDTQYF. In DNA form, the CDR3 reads TGTGCCAGCAGCTTGGGACAGGGTACAGATACGCAGTATTTT.

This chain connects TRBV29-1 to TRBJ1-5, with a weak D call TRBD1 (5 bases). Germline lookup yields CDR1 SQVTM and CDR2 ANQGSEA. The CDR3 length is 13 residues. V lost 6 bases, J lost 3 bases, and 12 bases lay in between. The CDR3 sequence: CSVGGGYNQPQHF. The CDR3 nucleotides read TGCAGCGTCGGGGGGGGTTACAATCAGCCCCAGCATTTT.

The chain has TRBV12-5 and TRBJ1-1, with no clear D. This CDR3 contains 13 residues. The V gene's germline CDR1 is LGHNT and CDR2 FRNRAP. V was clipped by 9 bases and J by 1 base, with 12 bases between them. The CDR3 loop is CASGPGWNTEAFF. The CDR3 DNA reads TGTGCTAGCGGTCCGGGATGGAACACTGAAGCTTTCTTT.

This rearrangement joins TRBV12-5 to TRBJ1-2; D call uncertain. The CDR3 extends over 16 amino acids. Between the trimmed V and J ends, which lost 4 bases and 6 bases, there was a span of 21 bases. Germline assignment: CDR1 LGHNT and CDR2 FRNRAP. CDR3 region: CASGSSTERDGDGYTF. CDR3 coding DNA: TGTGCTAGTGGTTCGTCGACCGAGAGAGACGGGGATGGCTACACCTTC. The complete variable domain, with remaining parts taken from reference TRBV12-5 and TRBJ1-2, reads DARVTQTPRHKVTEMGQEVTMRCQPILGHNTVFWYRQTMMQGLELLAYFRNRAPLDDSGMPKDRFSAEMPDATLATLKIQPSEPRDSAVYFCASGSSTERDGDGYTFGSGTRLTVV.

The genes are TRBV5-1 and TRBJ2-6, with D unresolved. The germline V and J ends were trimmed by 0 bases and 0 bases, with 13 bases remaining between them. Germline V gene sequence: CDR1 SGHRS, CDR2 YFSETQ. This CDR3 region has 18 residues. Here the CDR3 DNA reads TGCGCCAGCAGCTTGGTATCGGGTCTGCGCTCTGGGGCCAACGTCCTGACTTTC. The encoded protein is CASSLVSGLRSGANVLTF.

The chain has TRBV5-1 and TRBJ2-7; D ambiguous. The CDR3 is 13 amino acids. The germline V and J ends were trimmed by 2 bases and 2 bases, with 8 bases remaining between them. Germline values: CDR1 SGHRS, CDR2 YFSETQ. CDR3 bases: TGCGCCAGCAGCTTCCTATCAACCTACGAGCAGTACTTC. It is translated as CASSFLSTYEQYF. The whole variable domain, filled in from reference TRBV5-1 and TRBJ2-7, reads KAGVTQTPRYLIKTRGQQVTLSCSPISGHRSVSWYQQTPGQGLQFLFEYFSETQRNKGNFPGRFSGRQFSNSRSEMNVSTLELGDSALYLCASSFLSTYEQYFGPGTRLTVT.

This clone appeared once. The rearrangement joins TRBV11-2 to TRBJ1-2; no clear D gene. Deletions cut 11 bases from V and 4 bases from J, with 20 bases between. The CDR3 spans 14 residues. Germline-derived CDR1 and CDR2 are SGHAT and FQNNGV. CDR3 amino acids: CAGLAPTSIYGYTF. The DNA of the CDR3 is TGTGCCGGGTTGGCGCCGACTTCTATCTATGGCTACACCTTC.

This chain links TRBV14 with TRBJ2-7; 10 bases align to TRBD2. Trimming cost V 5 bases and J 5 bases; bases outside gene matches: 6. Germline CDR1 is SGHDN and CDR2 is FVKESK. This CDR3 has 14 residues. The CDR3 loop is CASSVLAGYDEQYF. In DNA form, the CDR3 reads TGTGCCAGCAGCGTACTAGCGGGATATGACGAGCAGTACTTC.

As DNA, the CDR3 is TGTGCCAGCAGCACCTGGACAGGCAACAATGAGCAGTTCTTC. This sequence encodes CASSTWTGNNEQFF. The V call is TRBV13, the J call TRBJ2-1; 7 nucleotides match TRBD1. Germline V gene sequence: CDR1 PRHDT, CDR2 FYEKMQ (reference sequence). The CDR3 spans 14 residues. After removal of 5 bases from V and 5 bases from J, the junction contained 6 bases not matched to a gene. The whole variable domain, filled in from reference TRBV13 and TRBJ2-1, reads AAGVIQSPRHLIKEKRETATLKCYPIPRHDTVYWYQQGPGQDPQFLISFYEKMQSDKGSIPDRFSAQQFSDYHSELNMSSLELGDSALYFCASSTWTGNNEQFFGPGTRLTVL.

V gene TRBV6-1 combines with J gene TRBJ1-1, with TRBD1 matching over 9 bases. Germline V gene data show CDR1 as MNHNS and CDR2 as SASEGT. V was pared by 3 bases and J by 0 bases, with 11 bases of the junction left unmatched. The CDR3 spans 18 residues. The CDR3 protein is CASSDINRGRTLNTEAFF. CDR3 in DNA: TGTGCCAGCAGTGATATTAACAGGGGGCGTACCCTGAACACTGAAGCTTTCTTT.

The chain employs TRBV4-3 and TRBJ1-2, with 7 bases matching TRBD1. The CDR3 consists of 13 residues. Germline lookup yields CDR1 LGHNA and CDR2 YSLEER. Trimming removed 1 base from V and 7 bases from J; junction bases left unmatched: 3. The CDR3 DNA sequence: TGCGCCAGCAGCCAAGGACAGGGAGGTGGCTACACCTTC. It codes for CASSQGQGGGYTF.

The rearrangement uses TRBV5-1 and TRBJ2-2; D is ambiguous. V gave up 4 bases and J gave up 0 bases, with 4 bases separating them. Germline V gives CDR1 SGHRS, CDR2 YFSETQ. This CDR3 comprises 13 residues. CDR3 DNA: TGCGCCAGCAGCCTTCCGAACACCGGGGAGCTGTTTTTT. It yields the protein CASSLPNTGELFF.

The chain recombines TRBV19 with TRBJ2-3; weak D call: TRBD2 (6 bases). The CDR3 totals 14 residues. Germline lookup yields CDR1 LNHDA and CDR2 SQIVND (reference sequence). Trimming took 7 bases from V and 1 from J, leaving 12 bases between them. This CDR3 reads CASNKGLRTDTQYF. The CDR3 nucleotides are TGTGCCAGTAACAAGGGACTCCGCACAGATACGCAGTATTTT. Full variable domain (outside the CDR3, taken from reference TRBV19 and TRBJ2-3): DGGITQSPKYLFRKEGQNVTLSCEQNLNHDAMYWYRQDPGQGLRLIYYSQIVNDFQKGDIAEGYSVSREKKESFPLTVTSAQKNPTAFYLCASNKGLRTDTQYFGPGTRLTVL.

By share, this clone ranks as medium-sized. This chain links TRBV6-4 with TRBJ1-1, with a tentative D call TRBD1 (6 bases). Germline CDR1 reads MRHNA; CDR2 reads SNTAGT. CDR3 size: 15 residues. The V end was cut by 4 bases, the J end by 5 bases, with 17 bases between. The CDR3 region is CASSARAGEGTEAFF. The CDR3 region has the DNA TGTGCCAGCAGTGCGAGGGCAGGGGAGGGAACTGAAGCTTTCTTT.